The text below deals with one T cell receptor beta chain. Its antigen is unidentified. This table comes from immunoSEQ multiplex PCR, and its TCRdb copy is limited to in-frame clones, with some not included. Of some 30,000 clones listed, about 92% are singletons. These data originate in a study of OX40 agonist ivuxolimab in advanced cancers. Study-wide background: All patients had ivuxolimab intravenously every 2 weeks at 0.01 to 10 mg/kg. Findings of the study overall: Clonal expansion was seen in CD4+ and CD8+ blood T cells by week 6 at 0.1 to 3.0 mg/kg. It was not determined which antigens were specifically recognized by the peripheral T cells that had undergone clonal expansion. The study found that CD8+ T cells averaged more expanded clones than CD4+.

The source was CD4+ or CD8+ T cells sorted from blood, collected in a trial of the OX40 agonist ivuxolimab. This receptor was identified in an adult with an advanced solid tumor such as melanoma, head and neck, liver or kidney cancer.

The CDR3 loop reads CASTVGGAPSYEQYF. CDR3 DNA: TGTGCCAGCACCGTTGGAGGGGCTCCGTCCTACGAGCAGTACTTC. The chain recombines TRBV7-9 with TRBJ2-7; perhaps TRBD2 as D (6 bases). Deletions cut 7 bases from V and 1 base from J, with 17 bases between. Germline V gene sequence: CDR1 SEHNR, CDR2 FQNEAQ (reference sequence). The CDR3 loop spans 15 amino acids.